The 24 T cell receptor beta chains in this list originate from one sample, sequenced in a study of T cells in localized non-small cell lung cancer (dated by TCRdb to about 2020). Library preparation used the immunoSEQ multiplex PCR assay. TCRdb holds this immuneACCESS table with in-frame rearrangements only. Some clones are missing; in checked studies, unresolved V genes explain under half, and the rest has no known cause. This sample is represented by some 34,000 clones; over 75% of them were singletons. The ten largest make up 16% of the sample. The sequences come from peripheral blood, collected before any cancer treatment. The receptors were sampled from a male donor older than 55 with stage III squamous cell lung carcinoma.

The chain is built from TRBV4-3 and TRBJ1-4; D remains unclear. The CDR3 has 14 amino acids. Germline V gene sequence: CDR1 LGHNA, CDR2 YSLEER. V gave up 3 bases and J gave up 0 bases, with 5 bases separating them. CDR3 in amino acids: CASSQIATNEKLFF. CDR3 DNA sequence: TGCGCCAGCAGCCAGATCGCAACTAATGAAAAACTGTTTTTT.

This clone was counted between two and nine times. The chain is built from TRBV5-1 and TRBJ1-1, with a possible D match to TRBD1 (5 bases). V lost 4 bases to trimming and J lost 3 bases, with 16 bases between them. The CDR3 consists of 15 residues. Germline V gene data show CDR1 as SGHRS and CDR2 as YFSETQ. The CDR3 DNA sequence: TGCGCCAGCAGCGGGCCCTCAGGGATTCACACTGAAGCTTTCTTT. It is translated as CASSGPSGIHTEAFF.

The chain carries TRBV12-5 and TRBJ1-4, with D tentatively TRBD1 (5 bases). The V gene lost 1 base and the J gene lost 8 bases, with 17 bases spanning the gap. The CDR3 is 16 residues long. Germline V lookup: CDR1 LGHNT, CDR2 FRNRAP. CDR3 residues: CASGLAPEGAREKLFF. In DNA, the CDR3 is TGTGCTAGTGGTTTGGCCCCCGAAGGGGCCAGAGAAAAACTGTTTTTT.

The chain employs TRBV6-4 and TRBJ2-2; possibly TRBD1 for D (6 bases). The CDR3 is made up of 20 amino acids. V dropped 2 bases and J dropped 0 bases, with 22 bases sitting between them. Germline V gene sequence: CDR1 MRHNA, CDR2 SNTAGT. In DNA form, the CDR3 reads TGTGCCAGCAGTGACCCCCCAGACAGGCCCAGGGATGCGAACACCGGGGAGCTGTTTTTT. It codes for CASSDPPDRPRDANTGELFF.

The DNA of the CDR3 is TGTGCCAGCTCACGACCGCGGGGGGAGGGGCAGAAGAACACTGAAGCTTTCTTT. Protein sequence: CASSRPRGEGQKNTEAFF. The chain uses TRBV18 and TRBJ1-1; D might be TRBD1 (5 bases). Germline assignment: CDR1 KGHSH and CDR2 LQKENI. This CDR3 has 18 amino acids. Trimming took off 4 bases at V and 1 base at J, with 22 bases between the two ends.

The chain combines TRBV7-9 with TRBJ1-5; no clear D. Deletions cut 1 base from V and 3 bases from J, with 7 bases between. The CDR3 extends over 14 amino acids. Germline CDR1 reads SEHNR; CDR2 reads FQNEAQ (reference sequence). In DNA, the CDR3 is TGTGCCAGCAGCTTAGTGAGTGTCAATCAGCCCCAGCATTTT. Protein sequence: CASSLVSVNQPQHF. The whole variable domain, remainder taken from reference TRBV7-9 and TRBJ1-5, is DTGVSQNPRHKITKRGQNVTFRCDPISEHNRLYWYRQTLGQGPEFLTYFQNEAQLEKSRLLSDRFSAERPKGSFSTLEIQRTEQGDSAMYLCASSLVSVNQPQHFGDGTRLSIL.

This chain connects TRBV6-4 to TRBJ2-2, with D possibly TRBD1 on 5 matching bases. CDR3 length: 14 residues. Germline V gives CDR1 MRHNA, CDR2 SNTAGT. The V end lost 6 bases, the J end lost 1 base, and 9 bases lay between the germline ends. The DNA for the CDR3 is TGTGCCAGCAGAAAAACAGGGAACACCGGGGAGCTGTTTTTT. This sequence encodes CASRKTGNTGELFF.

The rearrangement links TRBV7-8 to TRBJ2-5, with D perhaps matching TRBD1 (6 bases). The V gene's germline CDR1 is SGHVS and CDR2 FQNEAQ. The CDR3 consists of 13 residues. Deletions cut 5 bases from V and 3 bases from J, with 10 bases between. The CDR3 spells CASSRDNKETQYF. The CDR3, as DNA: TGTGCCAGCAGCCGGGACAACAAAGAGACCCAGTACTTC.

The chain has TRBV28 and TRBJ1-2; a possible D gene is TRBD1 (6 bases). Trimming took off 6 bases at V and 8 bases at J, with 16 bases between the two ends. Germline assignment: CDR1 MDHEN and CDR2 SYDVKM. The CDR3 totals 13 residues. The CDR3 loop is CASREDRVRGYTF. CDR3 in DNA: TGTGCCAGCAGGGAGGACAGAGTAAGGGGCTACACCTTC.

The chain joins TRBV4-1 to TRBJ1-2; D gene unclear. The germline V and J ends were trimmed by 0 bases and 4 bases, with 9 bases remaining between them. CDR3 length equals 14 residues. Germline-derived CDR1 and CDR2 are MGHRA and YSYEKL. This chain's CDR3 is CASSQDSWSYGYTF. The CDR3 DNA follows: TGCGCCAGCAGCCAAGACAGCTGGTCCTATGGCTACACCTTC.

This clone appeared a single time. V usage is TRBV28 and J usage is TRBJ2-2; the D gene is possibly TRBD2 (5 bases). V shed 7 bases and J shed 2 bases, with 11 bases lying between them. Germline-derived CDR1 and CDR2 are MDHEN and SYDVKM. This CDR3 region has 14 residues. Here the CDR3 DNA reads TGTGCCAGCAAGGGCGGGCCCAACACCGGGGAGCTGTTTTTT. Translated, it gives CASKGGPNTGELFF.

The chain has TRBV7-3 and TRBJ2-5; 9 nucleotides agree with TRBD2. This CDR3 comprises 16 residues. Unmatched junction bases numbered 8, after V lost 4 bases and J lost 2 bases. Germline V gives CDR1 SGHTA, CDR2 FQGTGA. Written as DNA, the CDR3 is TGTGCCAGCAGCTACACCCTCGGACTAGCGCAAGAGACCCAGTACTTC. Translation gives CASSYTLGLAQETQYF.

V is TRBV11-3 and J is TRBJ1-1; D unresolved. Deletions cut 5 bases from V and 5 bases from J, with 12 bases between. CDR3 length equals 13 residues. Looked up from germline, CDR1 is SGHNT and CDR2 is YENEEA. CDR3 nucleotides: TGTGCCAGCAGCCTAACGGTCTTTACTGAAGCTTTCTTT. It is translated as CASSLTVFTEAFF.

This sequence joins TRBV28 and TRBJ1-5; 7 bases align to TRBD1. CDR1 MDHEN and CDR2 SYDVKM come from the germline V gene. Trimming took 10 bases from V and 6 from J; bases not matched to a gene: 15. This CDR3 contains 15 residues. Here the CDR3 reads CATNPNRGGFQPQHF. CDR3 nucleotide sequence: TGTGCCACCAACCCGAACAGGGGTGGCTTTCAGCCCCAGCATTTT. The whole variable domain, remainder taken from reference TRBV28 and TRBJ1-5, is DVKVTQSSRYLVKRTGEKVFLECVQDMDHENMFWYRQDPGLGLRLIYFSYDVKMKEKGDIPEGYSVSREKKERFSLILESASTNQTSMYLCATNPNRGGFQPQHFGDGTRLSIL.

V usage is TRBV11-3 and J usage is TRBJ1-6, with 7 bases fitting TRBD1. The CDR3 is 14 amino acids. J lost 7 bases, V lost 4 bases, and 4 bases had no gene match. The germline V gene encodes CDR1 SGHNT and CDR2 YENEEA. CDR3 DNA sequence: TGTGCCAGCAGCTCGACAGGGCCAAATTCACCCCTCCACTTT. It is translated as CASSSTGPNSPLHF.

V is TRBV28 and J is TRBJ2-3; TRBD1 aligns across 7 bases. The CDR3 consists of 16 residues. Germline V CDR1 and CDR2: MDHEN, SYDVKM. After removal of 6 bases from V and 4 bases from J, the junction contained 13 bases not matched to a gene. The CDR3 DNA reads as TGTGCCAGCAGCCGGGAAAGATTGCAGGGGGCAGATACGCAGTATTTT. Residues: CASSRERLQGADTQYF.

The rearrangement links TRBV6-6 to TRBJ1-6; perhaps TRBD1 as D (5 bases). The V and J ends lost 5 bases and 8 bases respectively, with 10 bases between them. The CDR3 has 13 residues. CDR1 and CDR2 (germline): MNHNY, SVGAGI (reference sequence). The CDR3 sequence: CASSRLGDSPLHF. The CDR3 DNA reads TGTGCCAGCAGTCGCCTGGGGGATTCACCCCTCCACTTT.

The chain is built from TRBV7-6 and TRBJ2-1; TRBD2 agrees at 7 bases. The CDR3 loop spans 15 amino acids. The germline CDR1 and CDR2 sequences are SGHVS and FNYEAQ. V lost 2 bases, J lost 3 bases, and 4 bases stayed unmatched. CDR3 DNA: TGTGCCAGCAGCTTACGGGGGGAAGACTACAATGAGCAGTTCTTC. The encoded protein is CASSLRGEDYNEQFF.

This clone was counted once. The rearrangement joins TRBV29-1 to TRBJ2-5; 9 bases are shared with TRBD1. Germline V gene lookup returns CDR1 SQVTM and CDR2 ANQGSEA. Unmatched junction bases numbered 12, after V lost 5 bases and J lost 5 bases. The CDR3 loop spans 15 amino acids. DNA of the CDR3: TGCAGCGTTAGGGCGGCGGGACAGGGCGGGGAGACCCAGTACTTC. Translated: CSVRAAGQGGETQYF.

This sequence joins TRBV19 and TRBJ1-2; TRBD1 matches 8 bases. V was clipped by 9 bases and J by 8 bases; unmatched bases: 11. The germline CDR1 and CDR2 sequences are LNHDA and SQIVND (reference sequence). The CDR3 extends over 13 amino acids. CDR3 amino acids: CASTSSRGRGYTF. CDR3 in DNA: TGTGCCAGCACATCCAGCAGGGGGCGCGGCTACACCTTC.

The genes are TRBV4-3 and TRBJ2-7, with 9 bases fitting TRBD2. Unmatched junction bases numbered 11, after V lost 2 bases and J lost 6 bases. CDR1 and CDR2 from the germline V gene are LGHNA and YSLEER. The CDR3 loop spans 16 amino acids. CDR3 in DNA: TGCGCCAGCAGCCAACTTAGCGGGGGACACCTCGGCGAGCAGTACTTC. Its protein product is CASSQLSGGHLGEQYF.

V is TRBV6-5 and J is TRBJ1-1, with D unclear. CDR3 length: 15 amino acids. The germline gives CDR1 MNHEY, CDR2 SVGAGI. Trimming pared 1 base from V and 3 bases from J, leaving 12 bases between. The CDR3 region is CASSYYPSSDTEAFF. The CDR3, as DNA: TGTGCCAGCAGTTACTACCCTTCAAGTGACACTGAAGCTTTCTTT.

The V and J genes are TRBV19 and TRBJ2-7; tentatively, D is TRBD1 (5 bases). The CDR3 sequence is 14 residues long. The germline CDR1 and CDR2 sequences are LNHDA and SQIVND (reference sequence). V lost 3 bases and J 6 bases, leaving 15 bases between the germline ends. The CDR3 reads CASSIGAGFGEQYF. CDR3 nucleotides: TGTGCCAGTAGTATTGGGGCAGGGTTTGGCGAGCAGTACTTC.

The rearrangement links TRBV14 to TRBJ1-6; D uncertain. V was shortened by 3 bases and J by 7 bases, with 13 bases between the two germline ends. Germline CDR1 SGHDN, CDR2 FVKESK. The CDR3 consists of 15 residues. The CDR3 loop reads CASSQIASFNSPLHF. CDR3 coding DNA: TGTGCCAGCAGCCAGATTGCCAGCTTCAATTCACCCCTCCACTTT.